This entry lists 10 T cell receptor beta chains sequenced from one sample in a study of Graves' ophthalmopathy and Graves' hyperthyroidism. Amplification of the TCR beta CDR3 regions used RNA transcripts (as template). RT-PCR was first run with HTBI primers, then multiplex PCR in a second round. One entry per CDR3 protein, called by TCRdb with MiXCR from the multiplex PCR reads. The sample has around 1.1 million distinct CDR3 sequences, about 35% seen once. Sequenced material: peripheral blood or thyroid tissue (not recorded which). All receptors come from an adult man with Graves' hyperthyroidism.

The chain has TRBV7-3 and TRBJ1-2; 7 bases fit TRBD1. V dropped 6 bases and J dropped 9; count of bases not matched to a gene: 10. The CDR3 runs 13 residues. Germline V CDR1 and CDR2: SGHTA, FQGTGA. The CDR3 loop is CASSMDRRVSYTF. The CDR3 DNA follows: TGTGCCAGCAGTATGGACAGGAGAGTTAGCTACACCTTC.

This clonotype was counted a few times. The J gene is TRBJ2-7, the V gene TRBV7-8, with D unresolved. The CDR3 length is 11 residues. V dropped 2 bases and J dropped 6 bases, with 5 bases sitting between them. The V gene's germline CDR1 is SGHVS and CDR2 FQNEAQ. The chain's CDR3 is CASSLFLEQYF. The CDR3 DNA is TGTGCCAGCAGCTTATTTCTCGAGCAGTACTTC.

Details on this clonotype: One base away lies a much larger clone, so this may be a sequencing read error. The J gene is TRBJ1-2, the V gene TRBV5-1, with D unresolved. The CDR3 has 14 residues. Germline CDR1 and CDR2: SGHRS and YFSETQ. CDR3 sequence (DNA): TGCGCCAGCGGCTTGAGGGAGGGTTACTATGGCTACACCTTC. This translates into CASGLREGYYGYTF.

The CDR3 bases are TGTGCCAGCAGTTCCTACCCGGGACAGACAAACCAAGAGACCCAGTACTTC. It codes for CASSSYPGQTNQETQYF. The rearrangement uses TRBV28 and TRBJ2-5; TRBD1 aligns across 7 bases. CDR1 and CDR2 (germline): MDHEN, SYDVKM. The V segment lost 4 bases and the J segment 0 bases; nucleotides outside the gene matches: 11. The CDR3 is 17 residues long.

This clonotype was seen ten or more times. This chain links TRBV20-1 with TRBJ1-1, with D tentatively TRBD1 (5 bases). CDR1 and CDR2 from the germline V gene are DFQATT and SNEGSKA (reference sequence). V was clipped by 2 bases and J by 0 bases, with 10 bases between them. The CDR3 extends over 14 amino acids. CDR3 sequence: CSARPGRVNTEAFF. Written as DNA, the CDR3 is TGCAGTGCTAGACCGGGACGGGTGAACACTGAAGCTTTCTTT.

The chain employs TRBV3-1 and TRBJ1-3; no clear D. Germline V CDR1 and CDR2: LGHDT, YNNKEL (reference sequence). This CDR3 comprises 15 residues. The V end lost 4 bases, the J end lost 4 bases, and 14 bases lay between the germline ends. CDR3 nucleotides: TGTGCCAGCAGCCCCCCTCGACAAATCGGAAACACCATATATTTT. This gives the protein CASSPPRQIGNTIYF. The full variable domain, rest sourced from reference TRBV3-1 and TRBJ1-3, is DTAVSQTPKYLVTQMGNDKSIKCEQNLGHDTMYWYKQDSKKFLKIMFSYNNKELIINETVPNRFSPKSPDKAHLNLHINSLELGDSAVYFCASSPPRQIGNTIYFGEGSWLTVV.

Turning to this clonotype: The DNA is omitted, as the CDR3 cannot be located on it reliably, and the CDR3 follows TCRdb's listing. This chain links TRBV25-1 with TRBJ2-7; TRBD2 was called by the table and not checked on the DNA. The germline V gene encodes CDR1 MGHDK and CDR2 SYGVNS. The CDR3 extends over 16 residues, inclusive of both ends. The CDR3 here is CACSASSSVGSYEQYF.

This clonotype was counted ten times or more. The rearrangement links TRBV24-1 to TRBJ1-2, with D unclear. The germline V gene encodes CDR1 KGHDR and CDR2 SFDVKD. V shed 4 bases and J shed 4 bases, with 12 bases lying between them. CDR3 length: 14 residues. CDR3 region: CATSEPGLSYGYTF. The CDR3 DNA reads TGTGCCACCAGTGAGCCCGGGCTGAGCTATGGCTACACCTTC.

In DNA form, the CDR3 reads TGCGCCAGCAGAGCGGGCGGCATGAACACTGAAGCTTTCTTT. Protein sequence: CASRAGGMNTEAFF. The chain couples TRBV10-2 to TRBJ1-1; D remains unclear. This CDR3 is built from 14 residues. The ends were cut back, 6 bases at V and 0 bases at J, with 11 bases in the middle. Germline CDR1 and CDR2: WSHSY and SAAADI.

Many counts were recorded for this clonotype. This CDR3 is CASSYGQTNSPLHF. The CDR3 region has the DNA TGTGCCAGCAGCTACGGACAGACAAATTCACCCCTCCACTTT. The chain uses TRBV12-3 or TRBV12-4 and TRBJ1-6, with D possibly matching TRBD1 (6 bases). The CDR3 is 14 residues long. V was cut by 6 bases and J by 7 bases, with 13 bases left in between.